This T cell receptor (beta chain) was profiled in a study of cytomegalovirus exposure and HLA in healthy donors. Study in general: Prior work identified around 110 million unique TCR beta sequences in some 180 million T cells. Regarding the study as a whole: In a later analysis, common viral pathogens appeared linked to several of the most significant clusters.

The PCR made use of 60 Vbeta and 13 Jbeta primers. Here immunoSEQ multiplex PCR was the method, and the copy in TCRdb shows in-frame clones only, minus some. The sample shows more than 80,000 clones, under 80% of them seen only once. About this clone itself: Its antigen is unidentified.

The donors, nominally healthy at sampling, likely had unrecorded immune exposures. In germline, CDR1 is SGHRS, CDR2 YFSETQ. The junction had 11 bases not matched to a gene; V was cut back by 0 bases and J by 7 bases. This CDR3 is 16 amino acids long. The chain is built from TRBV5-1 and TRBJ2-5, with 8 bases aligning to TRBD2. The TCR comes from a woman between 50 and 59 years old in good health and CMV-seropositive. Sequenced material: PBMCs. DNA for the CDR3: TGCGCCAGCAGCTTGGAATTGGCGGGAGGCCCGGGGACCCAGTACTTC. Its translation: CASSLELAGGPGTQYF.